The 20 T cell receptor beta chains below come from one sample, sequenced in a study of control samples from healthy donors and cancer patients. Measured with immunoSEQ multiplex PCR; TCRdb has only the in-frame clones, and not every one. Counted here are about 130,000 clones, over 75% occurring once; the ten biggest clones make up about 2.5%. The sequenced material came from blood. Receptors originate from a man aged 35 to 55 in good health.

V and J are TRBV5-5 and TRBJ2-2, with D perhaps matching TRBD2 (6 bases). The CDR3 extends over 15 amino acids. Germline CDR1 and CDR2: SGHKS and YYEKEE (reference sequence). V lost 2 bases to trimming and J lost 6 bases, with 14 bases between them. The CDR3 DNA follows: TGTGCCAGCAGCTTCCGGGACTCCTTCCCCGGGGAGCTGTTTTTT. Its protein is CASSFRDSFPGELFF.

The rearrangement links TRBV18 to TRBJ2-5; the D is unclear. Germline CDR1 and CDR2: KGHSH and LQKENI. CDR3 length: 13 amino acids. With 6 bases removed from V and 5 bases from J, the gap between germline ends came to 13 bases. The CDR3 loop is CASSPRIRETQYF. In nucleotides, the CDR3 is TGTGCCAGCTCTCCCCGGATTAGGGAGACCCAGTACTTC. The entire variable domain, with the rest obtained from reference TRBV18 and TRBJ2-5, is as follows: NAGVMQNPRHLVRRRGQEARLRCSPMKGHSHVYWYRQLPEEGLKFMVYLQKENIIDESGMPKERFSAEFPKEGPSILRIQQVVRGDSAAYFCASSPRIRETQYFGPGTRLLVL.

CDR3: CASMLTNKNTGELFF. CDR3 coding DNA: TGTGCCAGCATGTTGACAAATAAGAACACCGGGGAGCTGTTTTTT. The J gene is TRBJ2-2, the V gene TRBV28, with D unresolved. The CDR3 covers 15 residues. V dropped 7 bases and J dropped 1 base, with 13 bases sitting between them. From germline, CDR1 is MDHEN and CDR2 SYDVKM.

With regard to this clone: No DNA is shown, since the ends of the CDR3 on it are uncertain; the CDR3 is the one TCRdb lists. V and J are TRBV12-3 or TRBV12-4 and TRBJ2-7; TRBD1, as called in the table, went unchecked against the DNA. Inclusive of both ends, the CDR3 amounts to 13 amino acids. CDR3 region: CASSVGTGSSRYF.

This rearrangement joins TRBV15 to TRBJ1-2, with no clear D. V was cut by 0 bases and J by 8 bases, with 13 bases left in between. The CDR3 consists of 14 residues. Germline lookup yields CDR1 LNHNV and CDR2 YYDKDF (reference sequence). The DNA for the CDR3 is TGTGCCACCAGCAGAGATAACGGCCTGGGGGGCTACACCTTC. Translation gives CATSRDNGLGGYTF.

The V and J genes are TRBV19 and TRBJ2-2; D is undetermined. Looked up from germline, CDR1 is LNHDA and CDR2 is SQIVND (reference sequence). This CDR3 comprises 14 residues. Trimming removed 4 bases from V and 2 bases from J, with 8 bases in between. The DNA of the CDR3 is TGTGCCAGTAGTAGGATGGCTAACACCGGGGAGCTGTTTTTT. This translates into CASSRMANTGELFF.

The table lists this clone with a few counts. The CDR3 loop reads CASSSSRTAYNEQFF. The DNA of the CDR3 is TGTGCCAGCAGCTCATCGAGGACTGCCTACAATGAGCAGTTCTTC. The chain combines TRBV5-6 with TRBJ2-1, with D perhaps TRBD2 (5 bases). Germline loops: CDR1 SGHDT, CDR2 YYEEEE. Trimming removed 3 bases at V and 2 bases at J, with 12 bases between. The CDR3 length is 15 residues.

The CDR3 coding sequence is TGTGCCAGTAGTATAATGACGGGTAATCAGCCCCAGCATTTT. Residues: CASSIMTGNQPQHF. The J gene is TRBJ1-5, the V gene TRBV19; D is undetermined. CDR3 length: 14 residues. V lost 2 bases and J lost 4, with 9 bases in between. Germline V gives CDR1 LNHDA, CDR2 SQIVND (reference sequence). Variable domain in full (rest from reference TRBV19 and TRBJ1-5): DGGITQSPKYLFRKEGQNVTLSCEQNLNHDAMYWYRQDPGQGLRLIYYSQIVNDFQKGDIAEGYSVSREKKESFPLTVTSAQKNPTAFYLCASSIMTGNQPQHFGDGTRLSIL.

The CDR3: CASSERRVLYTEAFF. CDR3 nucleotide sequence: TGTGCCAGCAGTGAACGGAGGGTCCTCTATACTGAAGCTTTCTTT. V gene TRBV2 combines with J gene TRBJ1-1; the D is unclear. The CDR3 extends over 15 amino acids. CDR1 is SNHLY and CDR2 is FYNNEI in the germline V gene. Trimming took 2 bases from V and 5 from J, leaving 15 bases between them.

CDR3 bases: TGCGCCAGCAGCTTGGCGTACGGAAACAATGAGCAGTTCTTC. Protein sequence: CASSLAYGNNEQFF. The chain employs TRBV5-1 and TRBJ2-1, with no clear D. V was trimmed by 0 bases and J by 5 bases, leaving 9 bases between them. CDR3 length: 14 amino acids. Per germline, CDR1 SGHRS and CDR2 YFSETQ.

There are a few counts of this clone. This rearrangement joins TRBV3-1 (or the pseudogene TRBV3-2) to TRBJ2-7; maybe TRBD1 (7 bases). The V end lost 3 bases, the J end lost 6 bases, and 9 bases lay between the germline ends. Germline-derived CDR1 and CDR2 are LGHDT and YNNKEL (reference sequence). This CDR3 contains 12 residues. The CDR3 spells CASSHQGGEQYF. As DNA, the CDR3 is TGTGCCAGCAGCCACCAGGGGGGCGAGCAGTACTTC.

V is TRBV7-9 and J is TRBJ1-2; 7 bases are a match to TRBD1. CDR3 length equals 12 residues. Losses at the gene ends were 8 bases for V and 4 bases for J; bases not matched to a gene: 4. CDR1 and CDR2 (germline): SEHNR, FQNEAQ (reference sequence). The CDR3, as DNA: TGTGCCAGCCAGGGGGAGGGCTATGGCTACACCTTC. Translated: CASQGEGYGYTF.

V and J are TRBV27 and TRBJ2-7; D might be TRBD1 (7 bases). The CDR3 is 15 residues long. CDR1 and CDR2 (germline): MNHEY, SMNVEV (reference sequence). V was shortened by 6 bases and J by 0 bases, with 15 bases between the two germline ends. CDR3 nucleotide sequence: TGTGCCAGCAGCCGCGGGACAGCATCCTCCTACGAGCAGTACTTC. This gives the protein CASSRGTASSYEQYF.

This clone occurred a few times. V usage is TRBV11-2 and J usage is TRBJ2-5; 7 bases agree with TRBD1. V dropped 5 bases and J dropped 2; count of bases not matched to a gene: 2. This CDR3 spans 13 amino acids. CDR1 and CDR2 from the germline V gene are SGHAT and FQNNGV. CDR3 bases: TGTGCCAGCAGCCTGGGACAGCAAGAGACCCAGTACTTC. Translation gives CASSLGQQETQYF.

The chain recombines TRBV2 with TRBJ2-5; the match to TRBD2 covers 9 bases. The CDR3 contains 15 residues. From germline, CDR1 is SNHLY and CDR2 FYNNEI. The V gene end was trimmed by 3 bases and the J gene end by 4 bases; junction bases not matched to a gene: 6. The CDR3 is CASSDSRGGGETQYF. CDR3 in DNA: TGTGCCAGCAGTGATTCGCGGGGGGGAGGAGAGACCCAGTACTTC.

The chain combines TRBV27 with TRBJ2-7; 9 nucleotides align to TRBD2. Unmatched junction bases numbered 2, after V lost 3 bases and J lost 2 bases. Germline CDR1 reads MNHEY; CDR2 reads SMNVEV (reference sequence). The length of the CDR3 is 14 residues. CDR3 protein: CASSFSGGTYEQYF. The DNA for the CDR3 is TGTGCCAGCAGTTTTAGCGGGGGCACCTACGAGCAGTACTTC.

The rearrangement uses TRBV6-6 and TRBJ2-5, with 9 nucleotides matching TRBD2. Trimming removed 6 bases from V and 4 bases from J; junction bases left unmatched: 12. CDR1 is MNHNY, CDR2 SVGAGI, per germline (reference sequence). This CDR3 has 16 amino acids. CDR3 nucleotides: TGTGCCAGCAGCTCTGCGCGGGGGGGCTCTATAGAGACCCAGTACTTC. The encoded protein is CASSSARGGSIETQYF.

This chain joins TRBV10-1 and TRBJ2-3; TRBD1 might be the D (5 bases). V shed 0 bases and J shed 6 bases, with 13 bases lying between them. The CDR3 has 15 amino acids. Germline-derived CDR1 and CDR2 are WNHNN and SYGVQD (reference sequence). The CDR3 DNA reads TGCGCCAGCAGTGAGTCTGCTTCAGGGTTCGATACGCAGTATTTT. Translation: CASSESASGFDTQYF.

CDR3 nucleotide sequence: TGTGCCAGTAGACCCGGACCTCGGGATGAAAAACTGTTTTTT. Its protein product is CASRPGPRDEKLFF. The chain uses TRBV21-1 and TRBJ1-4. TRBV21-1 is noted as a pseudogene. The CDR3 runs to 14 residues.

This chain connects TRBV5-1 to TRBJ1-4, with no clear D. V was pared by 1 base and J by 0 bases, with 4 bases between. The CDR3 runs 14 residues. The germline gives CDR1 SGHRS, CDR2 YFSETQ. The CDR3 region has the DNA TGCGCCAGCAGCTTGACAACAACTAATGAAAAACTGTTTTTT. Translated: CASSLTTTNEKLFF.